This T cell receptor (beta chain) originates from a study of shared clonotypes between healthy human individuals. General study results and limits: About 5.2% was the fraction of naive CD4 clonotypes found shared across four donors.

In the case of this clone: Its antigen is currently unknown.

The germline gives CDR1 LNHDA, CDR2 SQIVND (reference sequence). With 6 bases removed from V and 3 bases from J, the gap between germline ends came to 17 bases. The CDR3 has 15 amino acids. Generated by immunoSEQ multiplex PCR, the TCRdb table keeps only in-frame clones and is missing some. The repertoire includes approximately 720,000 clones, approximately 79% of them detected once, and approximately 1.8% sits in the top ten. The sequence derives from a woman aged 25 to 45 in good health. Sequencing input: memory CD4+ T cells sorted from blood. Subset: CD45RA-negative fraction. The chain is built from TRBV19 and TRBJ1-1, with a possible D match to TRBD1 (6 bases). The CDR3: CASRTQGIADTEAFF. CDR3 bases: TGTGCCAGTAGGACCCAGGGGATAGCGGACACTGAAGCTTTCTTT.